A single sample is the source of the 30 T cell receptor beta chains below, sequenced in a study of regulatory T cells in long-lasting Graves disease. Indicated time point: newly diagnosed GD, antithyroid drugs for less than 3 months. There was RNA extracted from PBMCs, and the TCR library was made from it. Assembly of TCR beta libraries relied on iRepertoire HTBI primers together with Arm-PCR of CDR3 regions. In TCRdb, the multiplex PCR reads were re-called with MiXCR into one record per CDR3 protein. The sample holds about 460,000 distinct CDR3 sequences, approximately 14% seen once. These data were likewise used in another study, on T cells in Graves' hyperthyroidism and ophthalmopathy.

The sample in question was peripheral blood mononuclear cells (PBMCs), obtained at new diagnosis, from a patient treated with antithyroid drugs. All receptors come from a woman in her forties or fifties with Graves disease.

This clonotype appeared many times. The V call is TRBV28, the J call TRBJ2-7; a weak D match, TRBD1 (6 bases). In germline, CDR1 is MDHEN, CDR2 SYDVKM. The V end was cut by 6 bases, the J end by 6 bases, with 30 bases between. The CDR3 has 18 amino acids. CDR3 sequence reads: CASSPRRALTGGYFEQYF. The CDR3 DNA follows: TGTGCCAGCAGCCCTAGGCGGGCACTGACAGGCGGCTACTTCGAGCAGTACTTC. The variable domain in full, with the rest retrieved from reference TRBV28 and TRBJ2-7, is DVKVTQSSRYLVKRTGEKVFLECVQDMDHENMFWYRQDPGLGLRLIYFSYDVKMKEKGDIPEGYSVSREKKERFSLILESASTNQTSMYLCASSPRRALTGGYFEQYFGPGTRLTVT.

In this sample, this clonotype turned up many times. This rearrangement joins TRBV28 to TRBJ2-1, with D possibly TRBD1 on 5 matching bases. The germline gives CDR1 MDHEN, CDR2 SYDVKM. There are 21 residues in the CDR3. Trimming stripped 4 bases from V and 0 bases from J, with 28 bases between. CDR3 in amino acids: CASSSPRETLPESGSYNEQFF. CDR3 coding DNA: TGTGCCAGCAGTTCCCCCAGGGAAACCCTTCCGGAGTCGGGCTCCTACAATGAGCAGTTCTTC.

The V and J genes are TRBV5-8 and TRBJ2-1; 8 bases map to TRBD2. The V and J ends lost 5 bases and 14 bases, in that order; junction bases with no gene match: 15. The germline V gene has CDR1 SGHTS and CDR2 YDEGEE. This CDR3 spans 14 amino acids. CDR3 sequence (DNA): TGTGCCAGCAGACCAGCGGGAGCGGGAGAAAGGAAGTTCTTC. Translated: CASRPAGAGERKFF.

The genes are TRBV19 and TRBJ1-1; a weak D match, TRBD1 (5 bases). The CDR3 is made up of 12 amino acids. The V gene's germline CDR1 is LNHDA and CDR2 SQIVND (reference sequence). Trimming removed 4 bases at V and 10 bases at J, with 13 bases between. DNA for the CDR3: TGTGCCAGTAGTACTCAGGGAATGCGAGCTTTCTTT. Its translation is CASSTQGMRAFF.

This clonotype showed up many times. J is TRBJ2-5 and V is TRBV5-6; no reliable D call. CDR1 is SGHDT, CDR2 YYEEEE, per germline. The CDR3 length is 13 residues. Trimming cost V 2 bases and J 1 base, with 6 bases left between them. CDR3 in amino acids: CASSFISQETQYF. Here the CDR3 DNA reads TGTGCCAGCAGCTTTATTTCCCAAGAGACCCAGTACTTC.

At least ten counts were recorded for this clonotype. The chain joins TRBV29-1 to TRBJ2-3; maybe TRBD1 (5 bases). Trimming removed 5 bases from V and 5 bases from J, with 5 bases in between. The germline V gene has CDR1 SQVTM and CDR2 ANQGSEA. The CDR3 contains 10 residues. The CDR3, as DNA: TGCAGCGTTAGGGGAGATACGCAGTATTTT. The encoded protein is CSVRGDTQYF.

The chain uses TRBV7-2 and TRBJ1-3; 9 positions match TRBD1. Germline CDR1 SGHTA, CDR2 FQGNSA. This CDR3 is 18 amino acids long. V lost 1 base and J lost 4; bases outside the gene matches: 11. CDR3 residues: CASSLVWMGQGAGNTIYF. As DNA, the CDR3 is TGTGCCAGCAGCTTAGTTTGGATGGGACAGGGAGCAGGAAACACCATATATTTT.

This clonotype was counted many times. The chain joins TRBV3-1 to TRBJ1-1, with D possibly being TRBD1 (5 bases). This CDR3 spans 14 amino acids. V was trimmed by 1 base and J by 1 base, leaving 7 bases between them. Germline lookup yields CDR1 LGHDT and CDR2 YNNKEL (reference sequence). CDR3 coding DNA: TGTGCCAGCAGCCAAGGTACAGGGAACACTGAAGCTTTCTTT. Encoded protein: CASSQGTGNTEAFF.

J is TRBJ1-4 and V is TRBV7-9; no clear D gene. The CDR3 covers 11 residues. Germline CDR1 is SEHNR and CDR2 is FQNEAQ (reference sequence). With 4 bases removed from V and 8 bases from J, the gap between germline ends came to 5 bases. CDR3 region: CASSSPEKLFF. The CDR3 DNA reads TGTGCCAGCAGCTCACCGGAAAAACTGTTTTTT.

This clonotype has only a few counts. In DNA, the CDR3 is TGTGCCAGCAGCGCGGGTCTCCGGGCCTCGGTAGACGAGCAGTACTTC. It codes for CASSAGLRASVDEQYF. V is TRBV5-4 and J is TRBJ2-7, with D maybe TRBD2 (5 bases). Trimming pared 4 bases from V and 5 bases from J, leaving 22 bases between. CDR1 and CDR2 from the germline V gene are SGHNT and YYREEE (reference sequence). The CDR3 covers 16 residues.

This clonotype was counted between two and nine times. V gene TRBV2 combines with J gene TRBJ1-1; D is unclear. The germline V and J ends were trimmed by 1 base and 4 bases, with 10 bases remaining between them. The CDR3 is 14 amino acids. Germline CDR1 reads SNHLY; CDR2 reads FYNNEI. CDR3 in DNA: TGTGCCAGCAGTGAAGGGACGGGAGGCACTGAAGCTTTCTTT. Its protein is CASSEGTGGTEAFF.

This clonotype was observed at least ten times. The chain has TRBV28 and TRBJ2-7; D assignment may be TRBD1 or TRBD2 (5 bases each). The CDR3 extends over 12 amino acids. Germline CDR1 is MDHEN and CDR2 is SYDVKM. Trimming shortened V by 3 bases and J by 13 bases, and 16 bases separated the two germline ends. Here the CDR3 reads CASSFSDRDVYF. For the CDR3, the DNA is TGTGCCAGCAGTTTCTCAGACCGGGACGTCTACTTC. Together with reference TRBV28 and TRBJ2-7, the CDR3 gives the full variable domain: DVKVTQSSRYLVKRTGEKVFLECVQDMDHENMFWYRQDPGLGLRLIYFSYDVKMKEKGDIPEGYSVSREKKERFSLILESASTNQTSMYLCASSFSDRDVYFGPGTRLTVT.

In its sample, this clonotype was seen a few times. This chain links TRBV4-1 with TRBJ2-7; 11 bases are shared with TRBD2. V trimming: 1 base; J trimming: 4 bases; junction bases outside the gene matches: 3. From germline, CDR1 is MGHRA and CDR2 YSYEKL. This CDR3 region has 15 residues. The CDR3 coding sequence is TGCGCCAGCAGCCAAGGCATAGCGGGAGGGTACGAGCAGTACTTC. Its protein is CASSQGIAGGYEQYF.

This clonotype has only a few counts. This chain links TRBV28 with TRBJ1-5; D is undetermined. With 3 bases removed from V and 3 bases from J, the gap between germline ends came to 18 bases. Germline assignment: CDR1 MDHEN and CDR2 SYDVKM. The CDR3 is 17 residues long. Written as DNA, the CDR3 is TGTGCCAGCAGTTTTTATAGTCACTCGCGGGTCAATCAGCCCCAGCATTTT. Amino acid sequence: CASSFYSHSRVNQPQHF.

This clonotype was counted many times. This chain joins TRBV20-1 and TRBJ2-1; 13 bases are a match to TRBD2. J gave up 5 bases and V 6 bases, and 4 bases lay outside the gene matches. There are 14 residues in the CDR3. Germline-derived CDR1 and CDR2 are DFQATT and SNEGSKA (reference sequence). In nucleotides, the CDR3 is TGCAGTGCGCCGACTAGCGGGAGGAACAATGAGCAGTTCTTC. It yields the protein CSAPTSGRNNEQFF.

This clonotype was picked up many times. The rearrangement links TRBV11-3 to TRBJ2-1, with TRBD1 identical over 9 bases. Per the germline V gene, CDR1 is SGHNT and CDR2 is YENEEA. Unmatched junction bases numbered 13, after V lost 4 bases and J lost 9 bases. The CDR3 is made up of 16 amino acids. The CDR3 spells CASSSQTGQGQTEQFF. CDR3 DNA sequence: TGTGCCAGCAGCTCCCAAACGGGACAGGGACAAACTGAGCAGTTCTTC.

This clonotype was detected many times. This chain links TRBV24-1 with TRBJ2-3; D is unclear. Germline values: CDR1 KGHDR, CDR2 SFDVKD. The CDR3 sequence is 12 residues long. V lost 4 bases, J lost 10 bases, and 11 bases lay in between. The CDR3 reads CATSELGKAQYF. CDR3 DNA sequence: TGTGCCACCAGTGAGTTAGGGAAGGCGCAGTATTTT.

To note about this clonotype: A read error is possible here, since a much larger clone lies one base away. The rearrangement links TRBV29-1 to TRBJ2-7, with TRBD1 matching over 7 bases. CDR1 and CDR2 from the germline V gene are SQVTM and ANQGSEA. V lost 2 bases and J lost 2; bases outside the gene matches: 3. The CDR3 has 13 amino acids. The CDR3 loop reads CSVEPDRAYEQYF. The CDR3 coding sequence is TGCAGCGTTGAACCAGACAGGGCCTACGAGCAGTACTTC.

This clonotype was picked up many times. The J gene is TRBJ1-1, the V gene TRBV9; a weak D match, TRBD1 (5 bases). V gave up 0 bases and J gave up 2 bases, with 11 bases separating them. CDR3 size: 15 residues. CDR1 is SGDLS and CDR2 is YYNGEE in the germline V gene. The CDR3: CASSVEVGVNTEAFF. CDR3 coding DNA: TGTGCCAGCAGCGTAGAGGTAGGGGTTAACACTGAAGCTTTCTTT. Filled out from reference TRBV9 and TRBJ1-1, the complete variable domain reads DSGVTQTPKHLITATGQRVTLRCSPRSGDLSVYWYQQSLDQGLQFLIQYYNGEERAKGNILERFSAQQFPDLHSELNLSSLELGDSALYFCASSVEVGVNTEAFFGQGTRLTVV.

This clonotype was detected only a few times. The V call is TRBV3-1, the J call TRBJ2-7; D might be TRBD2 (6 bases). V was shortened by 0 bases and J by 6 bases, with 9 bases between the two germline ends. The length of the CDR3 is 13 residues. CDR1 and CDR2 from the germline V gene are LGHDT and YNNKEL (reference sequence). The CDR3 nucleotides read TGTGCCAGCAGCCAAGAGGGGGGATCCGAGCAGTACTTC. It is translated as CASSQEGGSEQYF.

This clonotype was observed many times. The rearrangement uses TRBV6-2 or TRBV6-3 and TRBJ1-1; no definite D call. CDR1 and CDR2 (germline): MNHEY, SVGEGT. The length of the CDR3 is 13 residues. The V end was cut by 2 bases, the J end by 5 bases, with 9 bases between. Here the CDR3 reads CASSYRVETEAFF. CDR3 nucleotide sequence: TGTGCCAGCAGTTACAGGGTTGAGACTGAAGCTTTCTTT.

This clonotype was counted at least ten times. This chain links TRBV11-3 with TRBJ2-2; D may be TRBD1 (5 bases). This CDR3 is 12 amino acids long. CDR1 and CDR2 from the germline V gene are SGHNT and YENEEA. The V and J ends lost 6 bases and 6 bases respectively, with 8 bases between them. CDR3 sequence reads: CASRLGPGELFF. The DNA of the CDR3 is TGTGCCAGCAGGTTGGGGCCCGGGGAGCTGTTTTTT.

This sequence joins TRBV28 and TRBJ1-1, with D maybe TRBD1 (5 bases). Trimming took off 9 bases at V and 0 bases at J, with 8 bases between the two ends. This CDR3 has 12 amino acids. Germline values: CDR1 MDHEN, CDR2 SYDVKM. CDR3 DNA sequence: TGTGCCAGTACGACAGTGAACACTGAAGCTTTCTTT. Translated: CASTTVNTEAFF.

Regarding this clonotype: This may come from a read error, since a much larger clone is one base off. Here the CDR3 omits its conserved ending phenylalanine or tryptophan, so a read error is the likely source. This CDR3 is CASSSGTGAPDTQYL. The CDR3 DNA follows: TGCGCCAGCAGCTCCGGGACAGGGGCCCCAGATACGCAGTATCTT. The rearrangement links TRBV5-1 to TRBJ2-3, with 10 bases fitting TRBD1. Germline V gene sequence: CDR1 SGHRS, CDR2 YFSETQ. The CDR3 has 15 amino acids. J gave up 4 bases and V 3 bases, and 5 bases lay outside the gene matches.

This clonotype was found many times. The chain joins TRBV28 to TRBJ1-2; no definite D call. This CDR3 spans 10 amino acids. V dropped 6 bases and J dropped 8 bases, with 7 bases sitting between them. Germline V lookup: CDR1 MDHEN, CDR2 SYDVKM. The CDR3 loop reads CASSRLGYTF. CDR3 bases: TGTGCCAGCAGCCGACTAGGCTACACCTTC.

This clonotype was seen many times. Here the CDR3 reads CASSPLRTTYNEQFF. The CDR3 coding sequence is TGCGCCAGCAGCCCCTTAAGGACCACCTACAATGAGCAGTTCTTC. The chain joins TRBV5-1 to TRBJ2-1; D call uncertain. Germline V gene data show CDR1 as SGHRS and CDR2 as YFSETQ. This CDR3 spans 15 amino acids. V lost 4 bases and J lost 2, with 13 bases in between.

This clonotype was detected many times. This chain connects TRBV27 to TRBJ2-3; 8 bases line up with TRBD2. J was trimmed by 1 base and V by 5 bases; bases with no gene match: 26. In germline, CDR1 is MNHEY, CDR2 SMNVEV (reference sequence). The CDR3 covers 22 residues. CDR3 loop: CASSRTSSPQTPSGMGTDTQYF. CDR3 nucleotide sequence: TGTGCCAGCAGTCGGACTAGCTCTCCACAAACCCCGAGTGGTATGGGCACAGATACGCAGTATTTT.

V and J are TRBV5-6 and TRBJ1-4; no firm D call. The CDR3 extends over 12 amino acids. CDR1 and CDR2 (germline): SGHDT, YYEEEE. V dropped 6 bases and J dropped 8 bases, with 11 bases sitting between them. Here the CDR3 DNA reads TGTGCCAGCAACAAGGTTTCGGAAAAACTGTTTTTT. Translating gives CASNKVSEKLFF.

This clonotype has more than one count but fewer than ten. The CDR3 region is CASSLGGSNRVREQYF. CDR3 coding DNA: TGTGCCAGCAGCTTAGGCGGAAGTAACAGGGTGCGCGAGCAGTACTTC. The chain employs TRBV13 and TRBJ2-7; D is possibly TRBD1 (6 bases). Germline V CDR1 and CDR2: PRHDT, FYEKMQ (reference sequence). The CDR3 sequence is 16 residues long. V was pared by 0 bases and J by 6 bases, with 18 bases between. Together with reference TRBV13 and TRBJ2-7, the CDR3 gives the full variable domain: AAGVIQSPRHLIKEKRETATLKCYPIPRHDTVYWYQQGPGQDPQFLISFYEKMQSDKGSIPDRFSAQQFSDYHSELNMSSLELGDSALYFCASSLGGSNRVREQYFGPGTRLTVT.

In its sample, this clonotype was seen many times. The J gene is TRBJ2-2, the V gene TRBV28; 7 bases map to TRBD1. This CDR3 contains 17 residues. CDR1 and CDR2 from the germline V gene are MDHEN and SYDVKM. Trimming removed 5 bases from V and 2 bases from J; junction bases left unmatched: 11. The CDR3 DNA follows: TGTGCCAGCAGTCAAGGACAGGACAGTACTAACACCGGGGAGCTGTTTTTT. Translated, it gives CASSQGQDSTNTGELFF.